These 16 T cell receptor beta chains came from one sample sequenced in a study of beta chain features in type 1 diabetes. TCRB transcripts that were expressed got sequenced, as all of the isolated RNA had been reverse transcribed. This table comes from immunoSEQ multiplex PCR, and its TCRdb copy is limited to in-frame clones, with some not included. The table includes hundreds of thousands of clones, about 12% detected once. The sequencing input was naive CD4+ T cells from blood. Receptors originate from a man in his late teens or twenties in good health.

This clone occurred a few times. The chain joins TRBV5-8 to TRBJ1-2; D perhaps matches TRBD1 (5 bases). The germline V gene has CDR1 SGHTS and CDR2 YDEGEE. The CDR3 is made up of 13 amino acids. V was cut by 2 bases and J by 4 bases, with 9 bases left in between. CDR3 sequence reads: CASSLGVGYGYTF. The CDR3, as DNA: TGTGCCAGCAGCTTAGGGGTTGGCTATGGCTACACCTTC.

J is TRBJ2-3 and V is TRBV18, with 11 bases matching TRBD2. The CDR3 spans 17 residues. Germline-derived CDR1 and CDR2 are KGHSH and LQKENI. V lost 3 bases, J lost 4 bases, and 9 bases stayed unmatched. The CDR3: CASSPLALAGVADTQYF. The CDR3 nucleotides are TGTGCCAGCTCACCTCTCGCACTAGCGGGAGTGGCAGATACGCAGTATTTT.

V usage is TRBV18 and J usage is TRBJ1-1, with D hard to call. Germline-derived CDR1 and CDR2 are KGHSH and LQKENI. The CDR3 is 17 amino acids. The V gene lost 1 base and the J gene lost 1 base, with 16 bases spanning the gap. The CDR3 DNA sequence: TGTGCCAGCTCACCACGAACGTCTAGCCTCGGGAACACTGAAGCTTTCTTT. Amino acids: CASSPRTSSLGNTEAFF.

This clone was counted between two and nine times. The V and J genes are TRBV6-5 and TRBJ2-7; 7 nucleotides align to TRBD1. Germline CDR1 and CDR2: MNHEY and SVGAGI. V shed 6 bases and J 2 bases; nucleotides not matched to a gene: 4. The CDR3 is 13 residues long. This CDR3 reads CASRLQGAYEQYF. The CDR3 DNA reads TGTGCCAGCAGACTCCAGGGGGCCTACGAGCAGTACTTC.

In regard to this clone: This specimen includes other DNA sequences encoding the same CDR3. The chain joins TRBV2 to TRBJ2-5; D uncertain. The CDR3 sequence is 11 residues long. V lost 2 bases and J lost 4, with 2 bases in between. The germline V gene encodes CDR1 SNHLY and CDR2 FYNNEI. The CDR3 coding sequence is TGTGCCAGCAGTGAACGAGAGACCCAGTACTTC. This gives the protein CASSERETQYF.

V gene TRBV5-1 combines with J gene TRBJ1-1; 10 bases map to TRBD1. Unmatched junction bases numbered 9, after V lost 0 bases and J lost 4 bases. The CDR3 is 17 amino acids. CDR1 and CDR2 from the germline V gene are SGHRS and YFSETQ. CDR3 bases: TGCGCCAGCAGCTTGGAAGGACAGGGGGAAAAGGGCACTGAAGCTTTCTTT. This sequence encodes CASSLEGQGEKGTEAFF.

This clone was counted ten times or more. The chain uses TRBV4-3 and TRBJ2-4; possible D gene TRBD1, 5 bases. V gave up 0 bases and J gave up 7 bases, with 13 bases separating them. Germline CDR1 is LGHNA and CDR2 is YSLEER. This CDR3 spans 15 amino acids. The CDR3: CASSQDLAGLNIQYF. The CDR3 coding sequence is TGCGCCAGCAGCCAAGATCTTGCAGGGCTTAACATTCAGTACTTC.

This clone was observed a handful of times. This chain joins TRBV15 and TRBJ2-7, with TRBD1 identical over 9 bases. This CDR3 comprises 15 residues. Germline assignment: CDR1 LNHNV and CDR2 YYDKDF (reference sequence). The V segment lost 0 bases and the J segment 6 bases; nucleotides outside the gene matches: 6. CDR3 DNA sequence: TGTGCCACCAGCAGAGAGGACAGGGGATTAGGCGAGCAGTACTTC. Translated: CATSREDRGLGEQYF. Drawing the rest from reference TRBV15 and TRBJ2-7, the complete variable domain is DAMVIQNPRYQVTQFGKPVTLSCSQTLNHNVMYWYQQKSSQAPKLLFHYYDKDFNNEADTPDNFQSRRPNTSFCFLDIRSPGLGDTAMYLCATSREDRGLGEQYFGPGTRLTVT.

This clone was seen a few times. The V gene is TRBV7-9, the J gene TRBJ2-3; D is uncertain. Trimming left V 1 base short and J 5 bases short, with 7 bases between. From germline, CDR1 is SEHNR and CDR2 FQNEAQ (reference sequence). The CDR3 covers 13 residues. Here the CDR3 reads CASSLVREDTQYF. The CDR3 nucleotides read TGTGCCAGCAGCTTAGTAAGAGAAGATACGCAGTATTTT.

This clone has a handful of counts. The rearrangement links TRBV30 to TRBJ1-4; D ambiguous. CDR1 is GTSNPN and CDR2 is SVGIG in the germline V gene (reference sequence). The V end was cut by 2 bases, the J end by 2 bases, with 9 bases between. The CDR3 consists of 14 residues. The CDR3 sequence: CAWSPTPTNEKLFF. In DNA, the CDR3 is TGTGCCTGGAGTCCGACTCCGACTAATGAAAAACTGTTTTTT. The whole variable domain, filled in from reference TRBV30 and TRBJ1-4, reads SQTIHQWPATLVQPVGSPLSLECTVEGTSNPNLYWYRQAAGRGLQLLFYSVGIGQISSEVPQNLSASRPQDRQFILSSKKLLLSDSGFYLCAWSPTPTNEKLFFGSGTQLSVL.

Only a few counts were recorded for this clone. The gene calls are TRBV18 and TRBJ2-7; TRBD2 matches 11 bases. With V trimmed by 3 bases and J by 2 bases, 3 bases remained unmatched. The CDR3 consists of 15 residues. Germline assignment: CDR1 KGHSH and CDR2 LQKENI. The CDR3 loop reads CASSPGLAAAYEQYF. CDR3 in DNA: TGTGCCAGCTCACCGGGACTAGCGGCCGCCTACGAGCAGTACTTC. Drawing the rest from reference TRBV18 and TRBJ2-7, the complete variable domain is NAGVMQNPRHLVRRRGQEARLRCSPMKGHSHVYWYRQLPEEGLKFMVYLQKENIIDESGMPKERFSAEFPKEGPSILRIQQVVRGDSAAYFCASSPGLAAAYEQYFGPGTRLTVT.

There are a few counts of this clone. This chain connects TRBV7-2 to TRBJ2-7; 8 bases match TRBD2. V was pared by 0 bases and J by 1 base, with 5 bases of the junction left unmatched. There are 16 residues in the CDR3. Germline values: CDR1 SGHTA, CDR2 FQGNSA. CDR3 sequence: CASSLARSSGSYEQYF. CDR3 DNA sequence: TGTGCCAGCAGCTTAGCGCGATCTAGCGGGTCCTACGAGCAGTACTTC. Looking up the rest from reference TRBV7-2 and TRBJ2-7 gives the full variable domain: GAGVSQSPSNKVTEKGKDVELRCDPISGHTALYWYRQSLGQGLEFLIYFQGNSAPDKSGLPSDRFSAERTGGSVSTLTIQRTQQEDSAVYLCASSLARSSGSYEQYFGPGTRLTVT.

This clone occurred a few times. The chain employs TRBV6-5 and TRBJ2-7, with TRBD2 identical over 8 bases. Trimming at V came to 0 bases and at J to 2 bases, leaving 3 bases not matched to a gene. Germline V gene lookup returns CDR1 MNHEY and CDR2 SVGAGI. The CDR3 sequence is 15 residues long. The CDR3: CASSYSIGRAYEQYF. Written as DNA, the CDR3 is TGTGCCAGCAGTTACTCGATCGGGAGGGCCTACGAGCAGTACTTC.

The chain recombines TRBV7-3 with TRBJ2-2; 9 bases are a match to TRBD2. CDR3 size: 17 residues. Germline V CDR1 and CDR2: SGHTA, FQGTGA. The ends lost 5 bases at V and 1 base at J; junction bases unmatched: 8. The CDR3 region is CASSAPGTSKNTGELFF. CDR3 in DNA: TGTGCCAGCAGCGCACCCGGGACTAGCAAGAACACCGGGGAGCTGTTTTTT.

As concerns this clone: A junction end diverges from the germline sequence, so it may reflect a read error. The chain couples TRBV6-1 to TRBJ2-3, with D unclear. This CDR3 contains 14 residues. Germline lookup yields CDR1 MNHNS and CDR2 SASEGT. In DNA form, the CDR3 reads TGTGCCACCAGTTTAGAGAGGTTCACAGATACGCAGTATTTT. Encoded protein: CATSLERFTDTQYF.

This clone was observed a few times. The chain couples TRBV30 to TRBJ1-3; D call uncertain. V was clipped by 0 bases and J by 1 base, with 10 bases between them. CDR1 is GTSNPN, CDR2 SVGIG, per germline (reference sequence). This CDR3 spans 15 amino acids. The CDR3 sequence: CAWSVWAGSGNTIYF. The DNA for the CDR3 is TGTGCCTGGAGTGTATGGGCAGGTTCTGGAAACACCATATATTTT.